This record concerns one T cell receptor beta chain sequence. The V and J ends lost 4 bases and 2 bases, in that order; junction bases with no gene match: 9. Germline V gives CDR1 SGDLS, CDR2 YYNGEE. There are 16 residues in the CDR3. The sample originates from a study of control samples from healthy donors and cancer patients. Profiling relied on immunoSEQ multiplex PCR, and the TCRdb table lists in-frame clones only, not all of them. The sample has some 150,000 clones, roughly nine tenths seen once. This TCR derives from a man aged 18-30 years in good health. The chain uses TRBV9 and TRBJ2-3, with 8 nucleotides matching TRBD2. Material: blood. CDR3 residues: CASSRPSGGATDTQYF. CDR3 sequence (DNA): TGTGCCAGCAGCCGTCCAAGCGGGGGAGCCACAGATACGCAGTATTTT.